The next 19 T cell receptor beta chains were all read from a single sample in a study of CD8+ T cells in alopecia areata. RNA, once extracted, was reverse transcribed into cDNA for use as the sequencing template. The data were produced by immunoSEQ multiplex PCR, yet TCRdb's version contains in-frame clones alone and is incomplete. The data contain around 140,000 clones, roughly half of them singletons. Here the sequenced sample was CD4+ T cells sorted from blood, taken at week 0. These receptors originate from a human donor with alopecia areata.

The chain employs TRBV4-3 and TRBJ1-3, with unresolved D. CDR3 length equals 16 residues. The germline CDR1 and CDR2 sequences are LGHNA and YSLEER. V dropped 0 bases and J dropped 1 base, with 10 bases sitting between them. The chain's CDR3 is CASSQDSQGSGNTIYF. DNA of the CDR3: TGCGCCAGCAGCCAAGATAGTCAAGGTTCTGGAAACACCATATATTTT.

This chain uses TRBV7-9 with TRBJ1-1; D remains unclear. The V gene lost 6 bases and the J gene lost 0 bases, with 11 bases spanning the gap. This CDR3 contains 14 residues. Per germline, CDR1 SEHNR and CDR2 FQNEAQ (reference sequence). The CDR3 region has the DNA TGTGCCAGCAGTTTGACAAATGTGAACACTGAAGCTTTCTTT. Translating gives CASSLTNVNTEAFF.

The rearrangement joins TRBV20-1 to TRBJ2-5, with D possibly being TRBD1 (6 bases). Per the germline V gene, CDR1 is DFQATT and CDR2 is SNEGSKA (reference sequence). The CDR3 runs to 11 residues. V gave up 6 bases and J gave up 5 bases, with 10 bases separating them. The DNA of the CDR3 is TGCAGTGCCGGACAGACGGAGACCCAGTACTTC. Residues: CSAGQTETQYF.

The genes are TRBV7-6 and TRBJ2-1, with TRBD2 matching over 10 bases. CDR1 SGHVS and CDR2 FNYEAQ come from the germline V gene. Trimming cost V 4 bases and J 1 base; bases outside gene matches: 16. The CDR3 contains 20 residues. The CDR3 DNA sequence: TGTGCCAGCAGCTCCCCTAGCGGGAGTATGGGGTTGAGGTCCTACAATGAGCAGTTCTTC. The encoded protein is CASSSPSGSMGLRSYNEQFF.

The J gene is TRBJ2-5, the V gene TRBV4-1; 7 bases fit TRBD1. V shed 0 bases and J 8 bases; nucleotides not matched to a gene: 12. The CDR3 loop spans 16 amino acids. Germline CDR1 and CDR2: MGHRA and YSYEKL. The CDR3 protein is CASSQERGQLLGTQYF. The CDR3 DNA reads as TGCGCCAGCAGCCAAGAGAGGGGGCAGCTCCTAGGAACCCAGTACTTC.

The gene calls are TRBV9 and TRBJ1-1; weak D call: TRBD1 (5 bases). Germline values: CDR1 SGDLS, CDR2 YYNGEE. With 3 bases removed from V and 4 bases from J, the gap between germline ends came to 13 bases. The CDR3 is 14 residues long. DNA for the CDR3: TGTGCCAGCAGCGAACAGGTGGGTGGCACTGAAGCTTTCTTT. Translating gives CASSEQVGGTEAFF.

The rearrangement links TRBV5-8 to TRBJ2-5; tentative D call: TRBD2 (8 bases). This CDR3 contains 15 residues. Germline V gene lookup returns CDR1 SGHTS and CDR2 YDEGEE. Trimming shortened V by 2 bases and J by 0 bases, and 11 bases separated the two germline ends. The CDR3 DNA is TGTGCCAGCAGCTTCGGGAGGGGGCACCAAGAGACCCAGTACTTC. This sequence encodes CASSFGRGHQETQYF.

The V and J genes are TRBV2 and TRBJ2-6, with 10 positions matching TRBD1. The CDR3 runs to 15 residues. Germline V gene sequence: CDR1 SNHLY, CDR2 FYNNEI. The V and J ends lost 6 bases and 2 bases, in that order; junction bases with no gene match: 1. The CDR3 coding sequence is TGTGCCAGCAGGGACAGGGGGGCTGGGGCCAACGTCCTGACTTTC. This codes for CASRDRGAGANVLTF.

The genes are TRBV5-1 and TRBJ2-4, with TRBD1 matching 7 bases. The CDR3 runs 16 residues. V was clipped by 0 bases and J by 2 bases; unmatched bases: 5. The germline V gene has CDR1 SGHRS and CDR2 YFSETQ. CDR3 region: CASSLGDRAPKNIQYF. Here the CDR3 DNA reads TGCGCCAGCAGCTTGGGAGACAGGGCACCCAAAAACATTCAGTACTTC.

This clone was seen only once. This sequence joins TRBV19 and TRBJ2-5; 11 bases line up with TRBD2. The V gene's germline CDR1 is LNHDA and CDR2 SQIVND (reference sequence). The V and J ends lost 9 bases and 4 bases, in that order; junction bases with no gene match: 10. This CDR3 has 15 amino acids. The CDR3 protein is CASEAGTSGGETQYF. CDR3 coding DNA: TGTGCCAGCGAAGCAGGGACTAGCGGTGGAGAGACCCAGTACTTC.

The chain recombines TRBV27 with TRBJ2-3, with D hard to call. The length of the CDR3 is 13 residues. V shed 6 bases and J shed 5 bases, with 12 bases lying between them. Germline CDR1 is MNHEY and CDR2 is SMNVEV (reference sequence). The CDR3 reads CASRNLAGDTQYF. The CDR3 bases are TGTGCCAGCAGGAACCTGGCAGGAGATACGCAGTATTTT.

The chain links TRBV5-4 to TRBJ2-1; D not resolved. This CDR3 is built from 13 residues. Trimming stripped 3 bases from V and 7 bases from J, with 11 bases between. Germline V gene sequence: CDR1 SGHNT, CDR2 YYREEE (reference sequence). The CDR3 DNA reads TGTGCCAGCAGCTACTACCTTGGTAATGAGCAGTTCTTC. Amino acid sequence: CASSYYLGNEQFF.

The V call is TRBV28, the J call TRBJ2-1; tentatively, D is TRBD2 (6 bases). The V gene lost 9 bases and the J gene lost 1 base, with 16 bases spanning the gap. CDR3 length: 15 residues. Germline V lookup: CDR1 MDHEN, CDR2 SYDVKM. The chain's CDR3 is CASSGSTVSYNEQFF. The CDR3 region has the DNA TGTGCCAGTAGCGGTTCGACGGTGTCCTACAATGAGCAGTTCTTC.

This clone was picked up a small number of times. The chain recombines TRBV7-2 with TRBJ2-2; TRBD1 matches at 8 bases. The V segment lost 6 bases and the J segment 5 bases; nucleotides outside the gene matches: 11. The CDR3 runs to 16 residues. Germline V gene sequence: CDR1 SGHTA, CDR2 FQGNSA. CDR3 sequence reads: CASSPRQGAWTGELFF. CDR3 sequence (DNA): TGTGCCAGCAGTCCGCGGCAGGGGGCATGGACCGGGGAGCTGTTTTTT.

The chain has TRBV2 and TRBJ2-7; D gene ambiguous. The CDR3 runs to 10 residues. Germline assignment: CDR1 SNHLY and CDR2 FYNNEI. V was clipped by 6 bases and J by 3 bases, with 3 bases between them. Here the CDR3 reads CASSLYEQYF. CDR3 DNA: TGTGCCAGCAGCCTCTACGAGCAGTACTTC.

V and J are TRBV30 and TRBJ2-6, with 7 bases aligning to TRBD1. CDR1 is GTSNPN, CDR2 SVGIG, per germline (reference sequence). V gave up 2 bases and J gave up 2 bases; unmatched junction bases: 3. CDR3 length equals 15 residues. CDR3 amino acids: CAWSRGPTGANVLTF. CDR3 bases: TGTGCCTGGAGTAGGGGGCCTACTGGGGCCAACGTCCTGACTTTC.

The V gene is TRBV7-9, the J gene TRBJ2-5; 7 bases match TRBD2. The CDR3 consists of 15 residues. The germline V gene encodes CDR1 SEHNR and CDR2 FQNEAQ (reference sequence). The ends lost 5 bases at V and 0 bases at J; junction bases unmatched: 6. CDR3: CASSRDYPYQETQYF. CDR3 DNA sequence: TGTGCCAGCAGCCGGGACTACCCGTACCAAGAGACCCAGTACTTC.

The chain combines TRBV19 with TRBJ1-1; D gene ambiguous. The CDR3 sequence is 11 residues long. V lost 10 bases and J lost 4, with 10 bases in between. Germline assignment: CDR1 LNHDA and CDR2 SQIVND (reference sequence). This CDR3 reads CATSRLTEAFF. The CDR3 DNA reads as TGTGCCACATCCAGACTCACTGAAGCTTTCTTT. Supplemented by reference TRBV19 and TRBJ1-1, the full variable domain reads DGGITQSPKYLFRKEGQNVTLSCEQNLNHDAMYWYRQDPGQGLRLIYYSQIVNDFQKGDIAEGYSVSREKKESFPLTVTSAQKNPTAFYLCATSRLTEAFFGQGTRLTVV.

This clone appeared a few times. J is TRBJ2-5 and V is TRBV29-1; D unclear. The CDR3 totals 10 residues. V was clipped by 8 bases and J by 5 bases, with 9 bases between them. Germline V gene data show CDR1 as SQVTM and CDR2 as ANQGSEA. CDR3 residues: CSFQKETQYF. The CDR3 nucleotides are TGCAGCTTCCAGAAGGAGACCCAGTACTTC. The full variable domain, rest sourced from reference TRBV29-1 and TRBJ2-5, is SAVISQKPSRDICQRGTSLTIQCQVDSQVTMMFWYRQQPGQSLTLIATANQGSEATYESGFVIDKFPISRPNLTFSTLTVSNMSPEDSSIYLCSFQKETQYFGPGTRLLVL.